The rows below give T cell receptor beta chains drawn from one sample of a study of blood T cell repertoires in COVID-19. Sequenced by immunoSEQ multiplex PCR; TCRdb stores in-frame clones only, minus some. Here the sample spans about 100,000 clones, 90% being singletons. Input material: peripheral blood. Receptor source: a man between 45 and 60 years old with acute or convalescent COVID-19. Both conserved end residues are part of each CDR3. Fields, in order: V gene, J gene, D gene, clone size, CDR3 protein, CDR3 DNA. The D gene is left open where the match is weak. The listing skips clone size in some rows; elsewhere it reads once, few, many or a size class.

V: TRBV27
J: TRBJ2-1
D: TRBD1
size: NA
CDR3: CASSSPWSNPGQAYNEQFF
DNA: TGTGCCAGCAGTTCTCCCTGGTCTAATCCGGGACAGGCCTACAATGAGCAGTTCTTC

V: TRBV19
J: TRBJ1-4
D: NA
size: NA
CDR3: CASSIQNRAFNEKLFF
DNA: TGTGCCAGTAGTATCCAGAACAGGGCGTTTAATGAAAAACTGTTTTTT

V: TRBV6-6
J: TRBJ1-5
D: TRBD1
size: NA
CDR3: CASRKAGQGSNQPQHF
DNA: TGTGCCAGCAGGAAAGCGGGACAGGGGAGCAATCAGCCCCAGCATTTT

V: TRBV29-1
J: TRBJ2-7
D: NA
size: once
CDR3: CSVVSPAYEQYF
DNA: TGCAGCGTTGTTTCACCAGCCTACGAGCAGTACTTC

V: TRBV15
J: TRBJ2-1
D: NA
size: NA
CDR3: CATSTPTSGGNEQFF
DNA: TGTGCCACCAGCACCCCCACCTCGGGCGGGAATGAGCAGTTCTTC

V: TRBV6-5
J: TRBJ1-2
D: TRBD1
size: NA
CDR3: CASSLTGQINYGYTF
DNA: TGTGCCAGCAGTTTAACGGGACAGATTAACTATGGCTACACCTTC

V: TRBV21-1
J: TRBJ1-5
D: NA
size: NA
CDR3: CASSKKIRGQEKYSNQPQHF
DNA: TGTGCCAGCAGCAAAAAGATCAGGGGACAGGAAAAATATAGCAATCAGCCCCAGCATTTT

V: TRBV6-4
J: TRBJ2-5
D: TRBD1
size: NA
CDR3: CASSETGGNWETQYF
DNA: TGTGCCAGCAGTGAGACAGGGGGGAATTGGGAGACCCAGTACTTC

V: TRBV29-1
J: TRBJ2-1
D: TRBD1
size: NA
CDR3: CSVEPRGSNEQFF
DNA: TGCAGCGTTGAACCCAGGGGGAGCAATGAGCAGTTCTTC

V: TRBV24-1
J: TRBJ1-2
D: TRBD1
size: NA
CDR3: CATSDFGRGHGYTF
DNA: TGTGCCACCAGTGATTTCGGCAGGGGGCATGGCTACACCTTC

V: TRBV27
J: TRBJ2-7
D: NA
size: NA
CDR3: CASSTRDRYEQYF
DNA: TGTGCCAGCAGTACTAGGGATAGGTACGAGCAGTACTTC

V: TRBV14
J: TRBJ2-5
D: TRBD2
size: NA
CDR3: CASSPSSGETQYF
DNA: TGTGCCAGCAGCCCTTCTAGCGGAGAGACCCAGTACTTC

V: TRBV11-3
J: TRBJ2-3
D: TRBD2
size: NA
CDR3: CASSLKGLATTSTDTQYF
DNA: TGTGCCAGCAGCTTGAAGGGACTAGCTACTACCAGCACAGATACGCAGTATTTT

V: TRBV6-5
J: TRBJ1-1
D: TRBD1
size: NA
CDR3: CASSWTGGVTEAFF
DNA: TGTGCCAGCAGTTGGACAGGGGGCGTCACTGAAGCTTTCTTT

V: TRBV6-5
J: TRBJ1-4
D: TRBD1
size: NA
CDR3: CASSHGQATNEKLFF
DNA: TGTGCCAGCAGTCACGGACAGGCAACTAATGAAAAACTGTTTTTT

V: TRBV9
J: TRBJ1-4
D: NA
size: few
CDR3: CASSVEGRREEKLFF
DNA: TGTGCCAGCAGCGTAGAAGGCAGACGGGAAGAAAAACTGTTTTTT

V: TRBV7-9
J: TRBJ2-5
D: NA
size: NA
CDR3: CASSLGGTQYF
DNA: TGTGCCAGCAGCTTAGGAGGGACCCAGTACTTC

V: TRBV11-2
J: TRBJ1-5
D: TRBD1
size: NA
CDR3: CASSPNAGGGQPQHF
DNA: TGTGCCAGCAGCCCAAATGCAGGGGGCGGCCAGCCCCAGCATTTT

V: TRBV2
J: TRBJ1-1
D: NA
size: NA
CDR3: CVSSQGTPRGTEAFF
DNA: TGTGTCAGCAGCCAAGGGACTCCTAGAGGGACTGAAGCTTTCTTT

V: TRBV29-1
J: TRBJ2-7
D: TRBD2
size: once
CDR3: CSVGRAGVSYEQYF
DNA: TGCAGCGTTGGACGGGCGGGAGTTTCCTACGAGCAGTACTTC

V: TRBV3-1/TRBV3-2
J: TRBJ1-6
D: NA
size: NA
CDR3: CASSQLRRGNSPLHF
DNA: TGTGCCAGCAGCCAATTACGCAGGGGTAATTCACCCCTCCACTTT